Shown below are 13 T cell receptor beta chains from a single sample sequenced in a study of cytomegalovirus exposure and HLA in healthy donors (dated by TCRdb to between 2016 and 2019). The method behind the library was the immunoSEQ multiplex PCR assay. For the multiplex PCR, a mixture combining 60 forward primers for TCR Vbeta segments and 13 reverse primers for TCR Jbeta segments was used. TCRdb limited this immuneACCESS table to in-frame rearrangements with V and J called. A share of clones is missing; checked studies link under half to unresolved V genes, and the rest is unexplained. This sample holds tens of thousands of clones; about 73% were observed only once. The ten largest clones capture roughly 11% of the sample. Input material: PBMCs. The receptors come from a woman aged 25 to 39 in good health and CMV-seronegative.

Only a few counts were recorded for this clone. An end of the junction does not agree with germline; a read error may underlie this. The chain combines TRBV6-5 with TRBJ1-2; 8 bases map to TRBD1. The CDR3 has 15 residues. Germline V gene lookup returns CDR1 MNHEY and CDR2 SVGAGI. The CDR3 is CASSDSGQDLYGYTF. DNA for the CDR3: TGTGCCAGCAGTGACTCGGGACAGGATCTCTATGGCTACACCTTC.

The chain uses TRBV30 and TRBJ2-7; 10 bases align to TRBD1. Germline V CDR1 and CDR2: GTSNPN, SVGIG (reference sequence). The ends lost 6 bases at V and 1 base at J; junction bases unmatched: 15. The CDR3 is made up of 17 amino acids. The CDR3 here is CACLQGDRGRRSYEQYF. The DNA of the CDR3 is TGTGCCTGTCTTCAAGGGGACAGGGGACGAAGGTCCTACGAGCAGTACTTC.

This chain uses TRBV19 with TRBJ2-3; 8 positions agree with TRBD1. V lost 4 bases, J lost 7 bases, and 1 base stayed unmatched. This CDR3 region has 12 residues. Germline lookup yields CDR1 LNHDA and CDR2 SQIVND (reference sequence). For the CDR3, the DNA is TGTGCCAGTAGTAGGACAGGGTATACGCAGTATTTT. Translation gives CASSRTGYTQYF.

This chain connects TRBV5-8 to TRBJ2-7, with 9 bases matching TRBD1. This CDR3 contains 14 residues. The germline V gene encodes CDR1 SGHTS and CDR2 YDEGEE. V lost 2 bases to trimming and J lost 4 bases; unmatched junction nucleotides: 4. CDR3 amino acids: CASSFATGGYEQYF. The CDR3 nucleotides are TGTGCCAGCAGCTTCGCGACAGGGGGGTACGAGCAGTACTTC.

Many counts were recorded for this clone. DNA of the CDR3: TGTGCCAGCAGTGACTCTCAGACTAGCGATTCCAATGAGCAGTTCTTC. Its translation is CASSDSQTSDSNEQFF. V gene TRBV6-4 combines with J gene TRBJ2-1; 8 nucleotides align to TRBD2. Germline V gives CDR1 MRHNA, CDR2 SNTAGT. CDR3 length: 16 residues. Trimming took 0 bases from V and 6 from J; bases not matched to a gene: 7.

There are a few counts of this clone. The chain recombines TRBV6-4 with TRBJ2-1, with D possibly matching TRBD1 (6 bases). Per germline, CDR1 MRHNA and CDR2 SNTAGT. There are 14 residues in the CDR3. V was clipped by 2 bases and J by 3 bases, with 8 bases between them. CDR3 amino acids: CASSDGGDYNEQFF. For the CDR3, the DNA is TGTGCCAGCAGTGACGGGGGCGACTACAATGAGCAGTTCTTC.

The genes are TRBV5-1 and TRBJ1-1, with TRBD1 matching over 8 bases. This CDR3 comprises 13 residues. Trimming at V came to 4 bases and at J to 6 bases, leaving 5 bases not matched to a gene. Germline CDR1 is SGHRS and CDR2 is YFSETQ. The CDR3 DNA is TGCGCCAGCAGCCCTGGACAGGGCCCTGAAGCTTTCTTT. Translation: CASSPGQGPEAFF.

The chain links TRBV6-5 to TRBJ1-3; possibly TRBD1 for D (6 bases). Trimming stripped 4 bases from V and 2 bases from J, with 12 bases between. The germline V gene encodes CDR1 MNHEY and CDR2 SVGAGI. CDR3 size: 15 residues. CDR3 protein: CASSFTGRTGNTIYF. DNA for the CDR3: TGTGCCAGCAGTTTTACAGGGCGGACTGGAAACACCATATATTTT.

This chain links TRBV27 with TRBJ2-3, with D possibly matching TRBD2 (6 bases). The CDR3 sequence is 14 residues long. Trimming removed 3 bases from V and 0 bases from J, with 7 bases in between. Germline lookup yields CDR1 MNHEY and CDR2 SMNVEV (reference sequence). Here the CDR3 reads CASSFGTSTDTQYF. For the CDR3, the DNA is TGTGCCAGCAGTTTTGGGACTAGCACAGATACGCAGTATTTT.

V is TRBV27 and J is TRBJ1-2, with TRBD1 identical over 7 bases. The junction had 11 bases not matched to a gene; V was cut back by 5 bases and J by 8 bases. This CDR3 region has 14 residues. Germline V lookup: CDR1 MNHEY, CDR2 SMNVEV (reference sequence). CDR3 residues: CASSLARQGSGYTF. CDR3 DNA: TGTGCCAGCAGTCTCGCCCGACAGGGAAGCGGCTACACCTTC.

In its sample, this clone was seen a few times. The chain has TRBV2 and TRBJ2-1; TRBD2 matches at 8 bases. Per the germline V gene, CDR1 is SNHLY and CDR2 is FYNNEI. Trimming removed 8 bases from V and 12 bases from J; junction bases left unmatched: 12. The CDR3 contains 13 residues. CDR3 nucleotide sequence: TGTGCCAGCGCCCCTGAGGGACTAGAGGGGCAGTTCTTC. Amino acid sequence: CASAPEGLEGQFF. The full variable domain, completed using reference TRBV2 and TRBJ2-1, is EPEVTQTPSHQVTQMGQEVILRCVPISNHLYFYWYRQILGQKVEFLVSFYNNEISEKSEIFDDQFSVERPDGSNFTLKIRSTKLEDSAMYFCASAPEGLEGQFFGPGTRLTVL.

CDR3 in DNA: TGCGCCAGCAGCCAAGGGACCACTAGCGGAATCACAGATACGCAGTATTTT. Its protein is CASSQGTTSGITDTQYF. V gene TRBV4-1 combines with J gene TRBJ2-3, with 8 positions matching TRBD2. The CDR3 extends over 17 amino acids. Germline loops: CDR1 MGHRA, CDR2 YSYEKL. Trimming cost V 1 base and J 2 bases; bases outside gene matches: 8.

The V and J genes are TRBV11-2 and TRBJ2-5; perhaps TRBD2 as D (7 bases). V shed 0 bases and J shed 5 bases, with 10 bases lying between them. This CDR3 is 14 amino acids long. Germline V gene sequence: CDR1 SGHAT, CDR2 FQNNGV. The CDR3 nucleotides are TGTGCCAGCAGCTTAGACAGGGGAGGGGAGACCCAGTACTTC. Encoded protein: CASSLDRGGETQYF.